There are many counts of the clone carrying this T cell receptor beta chain. The antigen is undetermined. According to the study, TCR beta libraries were built with iRepertoire HTBI primers and CDR3-region Arm-PCR. TCRdb independently ran MiXCR on the multiplex PCR reads; one entry per CDR3 protein. Of around 250,000 distinct CDR3 sequences in the sample, around 18% were seen once. The CDR3 totals 13 residues. The germline gives CDR1 SQVTM, CDR2 ANQGSEA. The ends were cut back, 7 bases at V and 4 bases at J, with 16 bases in the middle. The data belong to a study of regulatory T cells in long-lasting Graves disease. Study-wide points: Persistent patients shared more public clonotypes (approximately 2,700) than newly diagnosed patients (roughly 960).

The time point here: newly diagnosed GD, antithyroid drugs for less than 3 months. From RNA extracted from PBMCs, the TCR library was made. The data also belong to a second study, concerning T cells in Graves' hyperthyroidism and ophthalmopathy. Per that study: A first-round RT-PCR of the TCR CDR3 used the HTBI primer set.

This clonotype was obtained from a woman aged 25 to 45 with Graves disease. The chain links TRBV29-1 to TRBJ1-2; D may be TRBD1 (6 bases). The material sequenced was peripheral blood mononuclear cells (PBMCs), taken at new diagnosis, from a patient treated with antithyroid drugs. This CDR3 is CSAGGGAGYGYTF. CDR3 coding DNA: TGCAGCGCCGGGGGGGGCGCGGGCTATGGCTACACCTTC.